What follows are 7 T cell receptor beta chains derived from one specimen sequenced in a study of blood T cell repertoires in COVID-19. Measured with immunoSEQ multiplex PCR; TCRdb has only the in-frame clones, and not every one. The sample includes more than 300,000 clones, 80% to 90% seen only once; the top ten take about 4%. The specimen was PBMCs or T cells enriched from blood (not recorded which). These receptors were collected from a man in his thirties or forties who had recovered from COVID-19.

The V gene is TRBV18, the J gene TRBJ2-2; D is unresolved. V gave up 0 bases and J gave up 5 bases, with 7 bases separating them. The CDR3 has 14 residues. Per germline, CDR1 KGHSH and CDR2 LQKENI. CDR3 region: CASSPPAVTGELFF. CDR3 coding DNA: TGTGCCAGCTCACCACCTGCGGTGACCGGGGAGCTGTTTTTT. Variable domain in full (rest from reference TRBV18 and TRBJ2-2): NAGVMQNPRHLVRRRGQEARLRCSPMKGHSHVYWYRQLPEEGLKFMVYLQKENIIDESGMPKERFSAEFPKEGPSILRIQQVVRGDSAAYFCASSPPAVTGELFFGEGSRLTVL.

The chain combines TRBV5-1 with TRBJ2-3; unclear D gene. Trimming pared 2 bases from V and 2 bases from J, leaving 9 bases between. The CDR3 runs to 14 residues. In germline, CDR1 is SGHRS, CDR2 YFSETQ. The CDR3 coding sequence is TGCGCCAGCAGCTTTACGAGAAACACAGATACGCAGTATTTT. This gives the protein CASSFTRNTDTQYF.

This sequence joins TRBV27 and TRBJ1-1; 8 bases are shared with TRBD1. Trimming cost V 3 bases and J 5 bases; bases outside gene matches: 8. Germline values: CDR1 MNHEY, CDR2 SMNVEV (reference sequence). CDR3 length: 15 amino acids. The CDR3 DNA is TGTGCCAGCAGTTTCTGGCAGGGGGCCGGAACTGAAGCTTTCTTT. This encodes CASSFWQGAGTEAFF.

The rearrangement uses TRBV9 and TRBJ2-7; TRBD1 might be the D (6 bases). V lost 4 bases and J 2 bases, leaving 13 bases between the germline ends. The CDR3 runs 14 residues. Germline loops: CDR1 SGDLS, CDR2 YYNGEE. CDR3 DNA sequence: TGTGCCAGCAGCCATCAGGACAGCCCCTACGAGCAGTACTTC. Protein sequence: CASSHQDSPYEQYF.

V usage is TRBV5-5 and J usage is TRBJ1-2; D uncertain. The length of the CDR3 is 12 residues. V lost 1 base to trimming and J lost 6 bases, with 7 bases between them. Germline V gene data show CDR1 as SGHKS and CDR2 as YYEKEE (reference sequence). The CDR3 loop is CASSLFGDGYTF. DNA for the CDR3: TGTGCCAGCAGCTTGTTCGGGGATGGCTACACCTTC.

This chain's CDR3 is CASSPRGNNYGYTF. The CDR3 coding sequence is TGTGCCAGCTCACCCCGAGGAAATAACTATGGCTACACCTTC. This chain links TRBV18 with TRBJ1-2; D call uncertain. In germline, CDR1 is KGHSH, CDR2 LQKENI. This CDR3 region has 14 residues. The germline V and J ends were trimmed by 3 bases and 1 base, with 9 bases remaining between them.

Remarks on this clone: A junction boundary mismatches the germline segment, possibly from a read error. CDR3 protein: CASSLASTSGRQSNEQFF. DNA for the CDR3: TGTGCTAGCAGCTTAGCGTCAACTAGCGGGAGGCAATCAAATGAGCAGTTCTTC. The chain uses TRBV7-7 and TRBJ2-1, with 12 bases lining up with TRBD2. CDR3 length equals 18 residues. Germline-derived CDR1 and CDR2 are SSHAT and FNYEAQ (reference sequence).